These T cell receptor beta chains were read from a single sample in a study of cytomegalovirus exposure and HLA in healthy donors. Using immunoSEQ multiplex PCR, the repertoire was profiled, and TCRdb retains in-frame clones only, with some absent. Of 260,000 or so clones listed, about 90% are singletons. The material sequenced was PBMCs. Receptors originate from a woman aged 25 to 45 in good health and CMV-seronegative. CDR3s include the opening cysteine and the closing phenylalanine or tryptophan. The D gene is left open where the match is weak. A row's size may be missing; if present it is once, few, many or a size class.

d_call j_call v_call clone_size cdr3_nt cdr3_aa
. TRBJ2-1 TRBV5-5 . TGTGCCAGCAGCTTGCCTCCTACAAATGAGCAGTTCTTC CASSLPPTNEQFF
. TRBJ1-4 TRBV6-4 . TGTGCCAGCAGTGACTGGCCCAATGAAAAACTGTTTTTT CASSDWPNEKLFF
TRBD2 TRBJ2-7 TRBV6-1 . TGTGCCAGCAGTGCCCCCGGGAGGGCCTACGAGCAGTACTTC CASSAPGRAYEQYF
. TRBJ2-1 TRBV29-1 . TGCAGCGTGGCCGATCGGGCCACCCCGCCGCACTCCTACAATGAGCAGTTCTTC CSVADRATPPHSYNEQFF
. TRBJ2-7 TRBV7-2 . TGTGCCAGCAGCTTATTGGGCCCCTACGAGCAGTACTTC CASSLLGPYEQYF
. TRBJ2-7 TRBV10-2 . TGCGCCAGCACCCGGACCGGTGCTAGGTCCTACGAGCAGTACTTC CASTRTGARSYEQYF
TRBD1 TRBJ2-7 TRBV19 . TGTGCCAGTAGAAGAAGGACAGGGGCTTACGAGCAGTACTTC CASRRRTGAYEQYF
. TRBJ2-7 TRBV7-9 . TGTGCCAGCACCCAAGAGGGGCTCCTGAACGAGCAGTACTTC CASTQEGLLNEQYF
. TRBJ1-5 TRBV6-6 . TGTGCCAGCAGTTACTTGGAGGGGAGGCAGCCCCAGCATTTT CASSYLEGRQPQHF
. TRBJ1-5 TRBV6-1 . TGTGCCAGCAGTGATCAGCTTACTTATAGCAATCAGCCCCAGCATTTT CASSDQLTYSNQPQHF
. TRBJ2-1 TRBV9 once TGTGCCAGCAGCGCATCCTTAGACGATGAGCAGTTCTTC CASSASLDDEQFF
. TRBJ2-6 TRBV9 . TGTGCCAGCAGCGTAGGAGGGACCGGGGCCAACGTCCTGACTTTC CASSVGGTGANVLTF
TRBD1 TRBJ2-7 TRBV28 . TGTGCCAGCAGGGACAGGGGGGGACACTACGAGCAGTACTTC CASRDRGGHYEQYF
TRBD2 TRBJ2-5 TRBV2 . TGTGCCAGCAGTGATCCCTCAGGGGTGTCTAGCGGGAGAGGGGAGACCCAGTACTTC CASSDPSGVSSGRGETQYF
. TRBJ1-3 TRBV4-1 . TGCGCCAGCAGCCAAGATCCGGGAAACACCATATATTTT CASSQDPGNTIYF
. TRBJ1-5 TRBV4-1 . TGCGCCAGCAGCCAAGAGTCCCAGGCCGAATTTTATTATAGCAATCAGCCCCAGCATTTT CASSQESQAEFYYSNQPQHF
. TRBJ2-7 TRBV27 . TGTGCCAGCAGTTTAGGGGGGACCCCCTACGAGCAGTACTTC CASSLGGTPYEQYF
TRBD1 TRBJ2-7 TRBV5-6 . TGTGCCAGCAGCCCGTTGAGGACAGGCCTGAACGAGCAGTACTTC CASSPLRTGLNEQYF
. TRBJ2-7 TRBV6-6 . TGTGCCAGCAGTCAAAGACAGTCCTACGAGCAGTACTTC CASSQRQSYEQYF
. TRBJ2-7 TRBV9 . TGTGCCAGCAGCGTATCGTCGGTGGCGGAGCAGTACTTC CASSVSSVAEQYF
. TRBJ2-3 TRBV5-1 . TGCGCCAGCAGCTTGCCGACACTAGAGGGCACAGATACGCAGTATTTT CASSLPTLEGTDTQYF
TRBD2 TRBJ2-2 TRBV6-6 . TGTGCCAGCAGAGCCTCGTCGGGGACTATAGGGGAGCTGTTTTTT CASRASSGTIGELFF
. TRBJ1-2 TRBV28 once TGTGCCAGCAGTTTAGGGGAGGAAAACTATGGCTACACCTTC CASSLGEENYGYTF
. TRBJ2-7 TRBV28 . TGTGCCAGCAGTGAAAACTACGAGCAGTACTTC CASSENYEQYF
TRBD1 TRBJ1-2 TRBV15 . TGTGCCACCAGCAGGAAGGACAGGAACTATGGCTACACCTTC CATSRKDRNYGYTF
TRBD1 TRBJ1-1 TRBV4-2 . TGTGCCAGCAGTCATCCTAGACAGGGGAACACTGAAGCTTTCTTT CASSHPRQGNTEAFF
TRBD2 TRBJ2-3 TRBV27 . TGTGCCAGCAGTTTGGTGGCGGGAGGGGTAAGCACAGATACGCAGTATTTT CASSLVAGGVSTDTQYF
. TRBJ2-7 TRBV10-3 . TGTGCCATTACCCCCGATTCTACGGTCTACGAGCAGTACTTC CAITPDSTVYEQYF
. TRBJ1-2 TRBV6-6 . TGTGCCAGCAGTTACTCGAGGGGTGGCTACACCTTC CASSYSRGGYTF
. TRBJ2-7 TRBV7-2 . TGTGCCAGCAGCCCGGGGTCGTCCTCCTACGAGCAGTACTTC CASSPGSSSYEQYF
. TRBJ2-1 TRBV6-5 . TGTGCCAGCAGTCGGACAGTGAGCCTCAATGAGCAGTTCTTC CASSRTVSLNEQFF
. TRBJ1-2 TRBV6-5 . TGTGCCAGCAGTTACTCAAGGATCTACTATGGCTACACCTTC CASSYSRIYYGYTF
. TRBJ2-1 TRBV14 once TGTGCCAGCAGCCAAGTCGGTAGCGTTGAGCAGTTCTTC CASSQVGSVEQFF
TRBD1 TRBJ2-5 TRBV6-5 . TGTGCCAGCATTTTCAGGACAGGGGTGGGGGAGACCCAGTACTTC CASIFRTGVGETQYF
TRBD2 TRBJ2-1 TRBV15 . TGTGCCACCAGCCTGACTAGCGGGAGTTCCAATGAGCAGTTCTTC CATSLTSGSSNEQFF
. TRBJ1-2 TRBV27 . TGTGCCAGCAGTTTAATGAGGGATCATGGCTACACCTTC CASSLMRDHGYTF
TRBD2 TRBJ2-7 TRBV23-1 . TGCGCCAGCAGTCAATCGGACAAAGGACTAGCGGAGAGCTCCTACGAGCAGTACTTC CASSQSDKGLAESSYEQYF
. TRBJ1-4 TRBV25-1 . TGTGCCAGCAGTGAATCAGGAACAACTAATGAAAAACTGTTTTTT CASSESGTTNEKLFF
. TRBJ2-2 TRBV5-6 . TGTGCCAGCAGCTTGGACGGGGGGCCCCCCTATGGCGGGGAGCTGTTTTTT CASSLDGGPPYGGELFF
. TRBJ2-1 TRBV5-5 few TGTGCCAGCAGCTCCTTTAGCGGAACCTACAATGAGCAGTTCTTC CASSSFSGTYNEQFF
TRBD1 TRBJ2-7 TRBV2 . TGTGCCAGCAGTGTTTTGGACAGGGGAGGTTACGAGCAGTACTTC CASSVLDRGGYEQYF
. TRBJ2-3 TRBV29-1 . TGCAGCGTTGAAGATCTGCCTTCAGTAAGCGGCACTAGCACAGATACGCAGTATTTT CSVEDLPSVSGTSTDTQYF
. TRBJ1-2 TRBV1 . TGCACCAGCAGCCAAATCGATTCGGGTAAGTCGGGCGGCTACACCTTC CTSSQIDSGKSGGYTF
. TRBJ1-2 TRBV27 . TGTGCCAGCAGTTTAACTCCGGGAGCCGCACAGGGCGACGGGGGCTACACCTTC CASSLTPGAAQGDGGYTF
TRBD1 TRBJ2-5 TRBV5-1 . TGCGCCAGCGACTTGACAGGGGGCTCCGAGACCCAGTACTTC CASDLTGGSETQYF
TRBD2 TRBJ2-7 TRBV15 . TGTGCCACCGGGAGGGCGGACGAGCAGTACTTC CATGRADEQYF
TRBD1 TRBJ2-5 TRBV7-6 . TGTGCCAGCAGCTTAAGAGCACAGGGGGCGCGGTGGGAGACCCAGTACTTC CASSLRAQGARWETQYF
. TRBJ2-7 TRBV28 . TGTGCCAGCAGAGCGGCGGGGTCCTACGAGCAGTACTTC CASRAAGSYEQYF
. TRBJ2-7 TRBV4-1 . TGCGCCAGCAGCCAAGACGTCAGCGGGCTGCGGGAGCAGTACTTC CASSQDVSGLREQYF
. TRBJ1-1 TRBV29-1 . TGCAGCGTTGTTATCTGGACAGCCCCCTTTGACACTGAAGCTTTCTTT CSVVIWTAPFDTEAFF
TRBD2 TRBJ2-7 TRBV27 . TGTGCCAGCAGTTTATCGGCTAGCGGCTCCTACGAGCAGTACTTC CASSLSASGSYEQYF
TRBD2 TRBJ2-3 TRBV5-1 . TGCGCCAGCAGCTTGACCCCTAGCGGGAGGGCTGGCACAGATACGCAGTATTTT CASSLTPSGRAGTDTQYF
. TRBJ2-7 TRBV9 . TGTGCCAGCAGCGTAGGACAAAGCGGAGCCTCCTACGAGCAGTACTTC CASSVGQSGASYEQYF
TRBD1 TRBJ1-2 TRBV5-8 . TGTGCCAGCAGCTTGGGAGCCGGGACAGGGGGCGGCTTAACGGATGGCTACACCTTC CASSLGAGTGGGLTDGYTF
TRBD2 TRBJ2-5 TRBV2 . TGTGCCAGCAGTGAACTCTTTACTAGCGGGAGCCTCCAAGAGACCCAGTACTTC CASSELFTSGSLQETQYF
. TRBJ2-2 TRBV27 once TGTGCCAGCAGTTTAGGAGGGATCGGGGAGCTGTTTTTT CASSLGGIGELFF
TRBD1 TRBJ1-2 TRBV11-2 once TGTGCCAGCAGCTCACCGGACAGGCCCCACTTTACTAACTATGGCTACACCTTC CASSSPDRPHFTNYGYTF
TRBD1 TRBJ1-1 TRBV27 . TGTGCCAGCAGTGCGGGACAGGGAAACACTGAAGCTTTCTTT CASSAGQGNTEAFF
. TRBJ2-1 TRBV15 . TGTGCCACCAGCAGGTATTGGGACCAGATACCCTACAATGAGCAGTTCTTC CATSRYWDQIPYNEQFF
TRBD1 TRBJ2-7 TRBV30 . TGTGCCTGGCAGACAGGGACCGAGCAGTACTTC CAWQTGTEQYF